The rows below give T cell receptor beta chains drawn from one sample of a study of T cell repertoires in cytomegalovirus infection. No antigen has been identified for these receptors. TCRdb reprocessed the reads via MiXCR and lists one record per CDR3 protein. The repertoire holds some 350,000 distinct CDR3 sequences, roughly a third seen once, with approximately 15% in the top ten. Sequencing was performed on cultured PBMCs, taken from culture after CMV antigen stimulation. The origin of the receptors is a human donor in good health (CMV status not recorded). Some clones in this sample may be carry-over from other donors' samples. CDR3s include the opening cysteine and the closing phenylalanine or tryptophan. A D gene is named only where the DNA matches it firmly. Clone size is not always given. Where it is, it says once, few, many or a class for expanded clones.

J	size	D	V	CDR3	DNA
TRBJ2-7	-	-	TRBV7-9	CAVHGGHEQYF	TGTGCCGTCCACGGCGGCCACGAGCAGTACTTC
TRBJ2-1	-	-	TRBV4-3	CASSQDRGREQFF	TGCGCCAGCAGCCAAGATCGGGGGAGGGAGCAGTTCTTC
TRBJ2-1	-	TRBD2	TRBV7-2	CASSLPGLAGGRVEQFF	TGTGCCAGCAGCTTACCGGGACTAGCGGGAGGGCGGGTTGAGCAGTTCTTC
TRBJ1-1	-	-	TRBV12-3/TRBV12-4	CAIRVNTEAFF	TGTGCTATCAGGGTGAACACTGAAGCTTTCTTT
TRBJ2-3	once	TRBD2	TRBV2	CASSLGLAGEADTQYF	TGTGCCAGCAGCCTGGGACTAGCGGGAGAGGCAGATACGCAGTATTTT
TRBJ2-3	many	TRBD2	TRBV20-1	CSARPTSGRHYSTDTQYF	TGCAGTGCACGTCCGACTAGCGGGAGGCATTATAGCACAGATACGCAGTATTTT
TRBJ2-7	-	-	TRBV9	CASSVGVSYEQYF	TGTGCCAGCAGCGTAGGGGTTTCCTACGAGCAGTACTTC
TRBJ2-3	-	-	TRBV7-3	CASSNVGTDTQYF	TGTGCCAGCAGCAACGTTGGGACAGATACGCAGTATTTT
TRBJ2-1	-	TRBD2	TRBV6-5	CASKGGSIQGEQFF	TGTGCCAGCAAGGGCGGGAGCATTCAGGGTGAGCAGTTCTTC
TRBJ2-3	-	TRBD2	TRBV7-3	CASSLAPHGRGNDTQYF	TGTGCCAGCAGCTTAGCCCCTCACGGGAGGGGGAATGATACGCAGTATTTT
TRBJ2-5	many	-	TRBV11-2	CASSLDMGGRQETQYF	TGTGCCAGCAGCTTAGATATGGGGGGCCGCCAGGAGACCCAGTACTTC
TRBJ1-1	few	TRBD1	TRBV30	CAWTYRGNTEAFF	TGTGCCTGGACTTACAGGGGGAACACTGAAGCTTTCTTT
TRBJ2-5	few	-	TRBV12-5	CASGSLGGETQYF	TGTGCTAGTGGTTCCCTAGGTGGGGAGACCCAGTACTTC
TRBJ2-3	many	-	TRBV7-2	CASSISTDTQYF	TGTGCCAGCAGCATAAGCACAGATACGCAGTATTTT
TRBJ1-2	few	-	TRBV4-1	CASSQAGVPFGYGYTF	TGCGCCAGCAGCCAAGCTGGGGTACCCTTCGGCTATGGCTACACCTTC
TRBJ2-1	few	-	TRBV19	CASSIQRRHEQFF	TGTGCCAGTAGTATACAGAGACGTCATGAGCAGTTCTTC
TRBJ1-5	few	TRBD1	TRBV12-3/TRBV12-4	CASSLALDRGSGQPQHF	TGTGCCAGCAGTTTAGCGCTGGACAGGGGGTCGGGTCAGCCCCAGCATTTT
TRBJ2-1	many	TRBD2	TRBV19	CASSKPGLATHEQFF	TGTGCCAGTAGTAAACCGGGACTAGCGACGCATGAGCAGTTCTTC
TRBJ2-6	-	-	TRBV19	CASSIETGLGGANVLTF	TGTGCCAGTAGTATAGAGACAGGTTTGGGGGGGGCCAACGTCCTGACTTTC
TRBJ1-5	-	-	TRBV6-2/TRBV6-3	CASRVRGQPQHF	TGTGCCAGCAGGGTCAGGGGCCAGCCCCAGCATTTT
TRBJ2-5	-	TRBD2	TRBV6-6	CASSYSPTSGFLQETQYF	TGTGCCAGCAGTTACTCGCCGACTAGCGGGTTTCTCCAAGAGACCCAGTACTTC
TRBJ1-2	few	TRBD1	TRBV28	CASSLSKGAGYGYTF	TGTGCCAGCAGTTTATCGAAGGGGGCAGGCTATGGCTACACCTTC
TRBJ1-2	few	-	TRBV28	CASSPDPYSYTF	TGTGCCAGCAGTCCGGACCCCTATAGCTACACCTTC
TRBJ2-1	-	-	TRBV6-2/TRBV6-3	CASSYGGNNEQFF	TGTGCCAGCAGTTATGGAGGGAACAATGAGCAGTTCTTC
TRBJ1-2	-	-	TRBV24-1	CATSDPNSAPSYGYTF	TGTGCCACCAGTGACCCGAACTCAGCCCCCAGCTATGGCTACACCTTC
TRBJ2-1	-	-	TRBV29-1	CSAPRGAGGGPYNEQFF	TGTAGCGCCCCAAGGGGTGCGGGTGGGGGACCTTACAATGAGCAGTTCTTC
TRBJ1-5	many	-	TRBV7-2	CASSLSRTRSSGDQPQHF	TGTGCCAGCAGCTTGTCCCGGACTAGGTCAAGTGGGGATCAGCCCCAGCATTTT
TRBJ2-2	many	-	TRBV7-2	CASSRGRKEANTGELFF	TGTGCCAGCAGCCGGGGCCGAAAGGAAGCGAACACCGGGGAGCTGTTTTTT
TRBJ2-1	-	-	TRBV5-8	CASSSFSGYNNEQFF	TGTGCCAGCAGCTCGTTCAGCGGATACAACAATGAGCAGTTCTTC
TRBJ1-3	-	-	TRBV12-3/TRBV12-4	CASSPHPVNTIYF	TGTGCCAGCAGCCCCCATCCAGTAAACACCATATATTTT
TRBJ1-5	few	TRBD1	TRBV6-6	CASSPTGDSNQPQHF	TGTGCCAGCAGCCCCACAGGGGATAGCAATCAGCCCCAGCATTTT
TRBJ1-2	few	TRBD1	TRBV28	CASRNRGQDYGYTF	TGTGCCAGCAGAAACAGGGGGCAGGACTATGGCTACACCTTC
TRBJ2-1	-	TRBD2	TRBV10-3	CAISESPGRENNEQFF	TGTGCCATCAGTGAGTCACCGGGGAGGGAAAACAATGAGCAGTTCTTC
TRBJ1-4	few	TRBD1	TRBV7-2	CASSADRGLTEKLFF	TGTGCCAGCAGCGCTGACAGGGGGCTGACCGAAAAACTGTTTTTT